The TCR beta chain under discussion was sequenced for a study of shared clonotypes between healthy human individuals. Looking at the study overall: A donor's plate count was three for CD4 naive and three for CD4 memory; CD8 naive had two and CD8 memory one.

Some clones are missing from TCRdb's copy, which holds only in-frame ones; the method was immunoSEQ multiplex PCR. The profile shows some 1.5 million clones, 95% to 99% of them singletons. Germline trimming cut 0 bases from V and 10 bases from J; bases unmatched to any gene: 12. Germline CDR1 reads SGHRS; CDR2 reads YFSETQ. CDR3 length: 16 amino acids. Donors were healthy HIV-negative adults without recent acute infections or vaccinations. The investigators split CD4+ cells into a CD45RA+ naive subset and a CD45RA-negative memory subset. The V call is TRBV5-1, the J call TRBJ2-3; 9 bases align to TRBD2. This receptor was identified in a man aged 25 to 40 in good health. The sequenced material came from naive CD4+ T cells sorted from blood. Subset defined: CD45RA+ positively selected. For the CDR3, the DNA is TGCGCCAGCAGCTTGGAAGTAGCGGGGGTAATTCGGGCGCAGTATTTT. Protein: CASSLEVAGVIRAQYF.